A single TCR beta chain is shown here with its context. Its antigen is as yet unknown. The sample belongs to a study of beta chain features in type 1 diabetes. Study results and caveats: Moderate yet significant TCRB CDR3 shortening was seen in Type 1 diabetes patients in all four CD4+ subsets. Compared to healthy donors, patients appeared to have naive, central memory and Treg TCRB repertoires that were more alike. There were fewer insertions and more deletions at the VDJ junctions of type 1 diabetes patients.

Of the isolated RNA, all was reverse transcribed, and so the sequenced material was expressed TCRB transcripts. Approximately 3.7 million reads per sample on average were obtained from naive, central memory and regulatory T cell samples. Assay: immunoSEQ multiplex PCR; the TCRdb copy retains only in-frame clones and omits some. The data contain over 150,000 clones, roughly 8% of them singletons. The CDR3 runs 15 residues. After removal of 4 bases from V and 1 base from J, the junction contained 4 bases not matched to a gene. Per germline, CDR1 SNHLY and CDR2 FYNNEI. Source material: central memory CD4+ T cells from blood. This TCR derives from a woman aged 18-29 years with type 1 diabetes. The chain recombines TRBV2 with TRBJ1-5; 7 nucleotides align to TRBD1. The CDR3 sequence: CASSVFRGSNQPQHF. CDR3 DNA: TGTGCCAGCAGTGTGTTCAGGGGGAGCAATCAGCCCCAGCATTTT. Complete variable domain (other parts from reference TRBV2 and TRBJ1-5): EPEVTQTPSHQVTQMGQEVILRCVPISNHLYFYWYRQILGQKVEFLVSFYNNEISEKSEIFDDQFSVERPDGSNFTLKIRSTKLEDSAMYFCASSVFRGSNQPQHFGDGTRLSIL.